Below, 6 T cell receptor beta chains from the same sample are listed, as sequenced in a study of PD-1 blockade in classical Hodgkin lymphoma. Time point given: cycle 4 day 1 (C4D1), after 6 weeks of nivolumab. Brentuximab vedotin exposure varied, and every patient relapsed after autologous stem cell transplantation. Some clones are missing from TCRdb's copy, which holds only in-frame ones; the method was immunoSEQ multiplex PCR. The table records 15,000 to 20,000 clones, over 60% of them present only once. The input for sequencing was peripheral blood mononuclear cells (PBMCs), taken before the fourth cycle of nivolumab. Receptors were obtained from a human donor with classical Hodgkin lymphoma.

The V gene is TRBV6-6, the J gene TRBJ1-1; 7 bases line up with TRBD1. The ends lost 5 bases at V and 2 bases at J; junction bases unmatched: 5. CDR3 length: 14 amino acids. Germline V gene data show CDR1 as MNHNY and CDR2 as SVGAGI (reference sequence). CDR3 in DNA: TGTGCCAGCAGTGGGGACAGTCTAAACACTGAAGCTTTCTTT. Its translation is CASSGDSLNTEAFF.

This clone is termed medium-sized. This chain connects TRBV29-1 to TRBJ2-2; tentatively, D is TRBD2 (7 bases). This CDR3 comprises 17 residues. Germline CDR1 and CDR2: SQVTM and ANQGSEA. V was shortened by 5 bases and J by 2 bases, with 21 bases between the two germline ends. The CDR3 region has the DNA TGCAGCGTTACATCCAGGGGCGGCGGGGGTAACACCGGGGAGCTGTTTTTT. Translated: CSVTSRGGGGNTGELFF.

In this sample, this clone is medium-sized. V and J are TRBV28 and TRBJ1-5, with D hard to call. The germline gives CDR1 MDHEN, CDR2 SYDVKM. The CDR3 has 14 residues. Deletions cut 5 bases from V and 3 bases from J, with 11 bases between. The CDR3 is CASSPLRINQPQHF. The CDR3 region has the DNA TGTGCCAGCAGTCCCCTCAGGATCAATCAGCCCCAGCATTTT. Looking up the rest from reference TRBV28 and TRBJ1-5 gives the full variable domain: DVKVTQSSRYLVKRTGEKVFLECVQDMDHENMFWYRQDPGLGLRLIYFSYDVKMKEKGDIPEGYSVSREKKERFSLILESASTNQTSMYLCASSPLRINQPQHFGDGTRLSIL.

The J gene is TRBJ2-1, the V gene TRBV7-2; D may be TRBD2 (5 bases). Germline CDR1 is SGHTA and CDR2 is FQGNSA. Trimming pared 0 bases from V and 9 bases from J, leaving 12 bases between. This CDR3 comprises 14 residues. The DNA of the CDR3 is TGTGCCAGCAGCTTAGCGCGGAGCGGTATTGAGCAGTTCTTC. Translation: CASSLARSGIEQFF.

The chain is built from TRBV11-3 and TRBJ1-1, with 8 positions matching TRBD1. There are 13 residues in the CDR3. V lost 5 bases, J lost 7 bases, and 6 bases stayed unmatched. Germline V lookup: CDR1 SGHNT, CDR2 YENEEA. CDR3 protein: CASSNRQGIEAFF. DNA of the CDR3: TGTGCCAGCAGCAACCGACAGGGGATTGAAGCTTTCTTT.

This chain uses TRBV28 with TRBJ2-7, with unresolved D. V was trimmed by 1 base and J by 3 bases, leaving 4 bases between them. The CDR3 has 12 amino acids. The germline CDR1 and CDR2 sequences are MDHEN and SYDVKM. The CDR3 protein is CASSLLDYEQYF. CDR3 nucleotides: TGTGCCAGCAGTTTATTGGACTACGAGCAGTACTTC.